This T cell receptor beta chain appears in the sequencing data of a study of cytomegalovirus exposure and HLA in healthy donors. Study conclusions and caveats: As was reported, the HLA-A and HLA-B alleles of most subjects were accurately predicted from TCR beta sequences. With later analysis, a missense DCLRE1C variant became linked to TCR beta V- and J-gene trimming. As confirmed in vitro, three CMV-associated chains were specific for CMV antigens.

For this clone: Its antigen is undetermined.

Per the germline V gene, CDR1 is SGHVS and CDR2 is FQNEAQ. The CDR3 consists of 14 residues. Trimming cost V 5 bases and J 3 bases, with 11 bases left between them. Healthy individuals who donated bone marrow served as the donors. 13 Jbeta primers and 60 Vbeta primers were used for the PCR. Libraries were prepared by immunoSEQ multiplex PCR; TCRdb keeps only in-frame clonotypes and omits some of them. This table holds 180,000 or so clones, over 65% found once. The chain uses TRBV7-8 and TRBJ1-5, with D tentatively TRBD1 (6 bases). The sequencing sample was made of PBMCs. The origin of this receptor is a boy younger than 10 in good health and CMV-seronegative. The CDR3 is CASSHTGPNQPQHF. The DNA for the CDR3 is TGTGCCAGCAGCCATACAGGGCCCAATCAGCCCCAGCATTTT.